The rows below give T cell receptor beta chains drawn from one sample of a study of blood T cell repertoires in COVID-19. The assay was immunoSEQ multiplex PCR, and TCRdb's table has in-frame clones only and misses some. This table has 300,000 to 450,000 clones, 75% to 90% appearing once. Source material: PBMCs or T cells enriched from blood (not recorded which). The receptors originated from a man younger than 30 who had recovered from COVID-19. CDR3s include the opening cysteine and the closing phenylalanine or tryptophan. D genes are given only for firm matches. Clone size appears in some rows only: once, few, many, or a class for an expanded clone.

d_gene	abundance	v_gene	j_gene	CDR3aa	CDR3nt
NA	NA	TRBV30	TRBJ1-6	CAWSVWAGAWNSPLHF	TGTGCCTGGAGTGTATGGGCGGGGGCCTGGAATTCACCCCTCCACTTT
TRBD1	NA	TRBV9	TRBJ2-3	CASSATGASTDTQYF	TGTGCCAGCAGCGCCACAGGGGCCAGCACAGATACGCAGTATTTT
NA	NA	TRBV12-5	TRBJ2-1	CASGFRGINEQFF	TGTGCTAGTGGTTTTAGGGGGATTAATGAGCAGTTCTTC
TRBD2	NA	TRBV6-4	TRBJ2-7	CASSDSTSGYRSLTYEQYF	TGTGCCAGCAGTGACTCAACTAGCGGCTACCGCTCGCTAACCTACGAGCAGTACTTC
NA	NA	TRBV7-8	TRBJ1-2	CASSLVGWAGNGYTF	TGTGCCAGCAGCTTAGTTGGTTGGGCAGGGAATGGCTACACCTTC
TRBD1	once	TRBV7-9	TRBJ1-6	CASSLARGLSPLHF	TGTGCCAGCAGCTTAGCCAGGGGGTTATCACCCCTCCACTTT
TRBD1	NA	TRBV7-9	TRBJ1-2	CASSLVLAGGLGYTF	TGTGCCAGCAGCTTAGTGTTGGCAGGGGGGCTTGGCTACACCTTC
NA	NA	TRBV5-8	TRBJ2-5	CASSFFRDLGETQYF	TGTGCCAGCAGCTTTTTTCGGGATTTGGGAGAGACCCAGTACTTC
NA	NA	TRBV28	TRBJ1-3	CASSQGLGGNTIYF	TGTGCCAGCAGTCAGGGTTTGGGGGGAAACACCATATATTTT
NA	NA	TRBV28	TRBJ1-3	CASTPPGDSGNTIYF	TGTGCCAGCACCCCCCCGGGGGACTCTGGAAACACCATATATTTT
TRBD2	NA	TRBV7-9	TRBJ2-7	CASSQTSGGNYEQYF	TGTGCCAGCAGCCAAACTAGCGGGGGGAACTACGAGCAGTACTTC
TRBD1	once	TRBV27	TRBJ1-1	CASSQLYAKTGLNTEAFF	TGTGCCAGCAGTCAACTATACGCGAAGACAGGGTTGAACACTGAAGCTTTCTTT
NA	NA	TRBV28	TRBJ2-7	CATLDRYEQYF	TGTGCCACCCTAGACAGGTACGAGCAGTACTTC
NA	NA	TRBV29-1	TRBJ2-5	CSVAREETQYF	TGCAGCGTTGCCAGGGAAGAGACCCAGTACTTC
TRBD1	NA	TRBV7-8	TRBJ2-7	CASSEGTDYEQYF	TGTGCCAGCAGCGAGGGGACAGACTACGAGCAGTACTTC
NA	NA	TRBV5-1	TRBJ2-3	CASRYSGFTADTQYF	TGCGCCAGCAGGTACTCAGGGTTTACGGCAGATACGCAGTATTTT
TRBD1	NA	TRBV11-2	TRBJ2-3	CASSSRQGADTQYF	TGTGCCAGCAGCAGCAGACAGGGGGCAGATACGCAGTATTTT
TRBD1	NA	TRBV28	TRBJ2-3	CASSTGQGTDTQYF	TGTGCCAGCAGTACGGGACAGGGGACAGATACGCAGTATTTT
TRBD1	NA	TRBV6-1	TRBJ2-1	CASSDLRQGAHNEQFF	TGTGCCAGCAGTGACCTCAGACAGGGGGCCCACAATGAGCAGTTCTTC
TRBD1	NA	TRBV6-2/TRBV6-3	TRBJ1-1	CASSRDREAFF	TGTGCCAGCAGTCGGGACAGGGAGGCTTTCTTT
TRBD1	few	TRBV5-5	TRBJ2-1	CASSLTTGVNEQFF	TGTGCCAGCAGCTTAACAACAGGGGTGAATGAGCAGTTCTTC
TRBD1	NA	TRBV30	TRBJ2-2	CAWSPGQGATGELFF	TGTGCCTGGAGCCCGGGGCAGGGGGCCACCGGGGAGCTGTTTTTT
NA	few	TRBV9	TRBJ1-3	CASSVDEGNTIYF	TGTGCCAGCAGCGTAGATGAGGGAAACACCATATATTTT
NA	NA	TRBV10-3	TRBJ2-3	CAISTSPGGTDTQYF	TGTGCCATCAGTACTAGTCCCGGTGGCACAGATACGCAGTATTTT
TRBD2	NA	TRBV7-2	TRBJ2-7	CASSPSVGRSSYEQYF	TGTGCCAGCAGCCCCTCGGTCGGGAGGAGCTCCTACGAGCAGTACTTC
NA	NA	TRBV7-9	TRBJ1-1	CASSLVKRGSPEAFF	TGTGCCAGCAGCTTAGTGAAAAGGGGGTCCCCTGAAGCTTTCTTT
TRBD2	NA	TRBV19	TRBJ2-1	CASSQLAGGFNEQFF	TGTGCCAGTAGTCAACTAGCGGGAGGGTTTAATGAGCAGTTCTTC
NA	NA	TRBV9	TRBJ1-2	CASSVSQGLSGGYTF	TGTGCCAGCAGCGTTTCACAGGGTTTATCGGGCGGCTACACCTTC
TRBD2	NA	TRBV7-2	TRBJ2-7	CASSKLAGPPYEQYF	TGTGCCAGCAGCAAACTAGCGGGGCCCCCCTACGAGCAGTACTTC
TRBD1	few	TRBV23-1	TRBJ2-2	CASSPRSNGDRGNDAIPGELFF	TGCGCCAGCAGTCCCCGATCAAATGGGGACAGGGGGAATGACGCGATCCCCGGGGAGCTGTTTTTT
NA	NA	TRBV27	TRBJ2-7	CASRSLIRGSYEQYF	TGTGCCAGCAGATCACTGATAAGGGGATCCTACGAGCAGTACTTC
NA	NA	TRBV4-3	TRBJ1-3	CASSQDSGDTIYF	TGCGCCAGCAGCCAAGATTCCGGGGACACCATATATTTT
NA	NA	TRBV9	TRBJ2-7	CASSVLDIPYEQYF	TGTGCCAGCAGCGTATTAGACATTCCCTACGAGCAGTACTTC
TRBD2	NA	TRBV28	TRBJ2-1	CASRRLAGAGGVNEQFF	TGTGCCAGCAGGAGACTAGCGGGAGCCGGAGGCGTCAATGAGCAGTTCTTC
TRBD2	NA	TRBV9	TRBJ2-2	CASSVGTSGTGELFF	TGTGCCAGCAGCGTTGGGACTAGCGGCACCGGGGAGCTGTTTTTT
NA	NA	TRBV5-1	TRBJ2-1	CASSLGQRYNEQFF	TGCGCCAGCAGCTTGGGGCAGCGTTACAATGAGCAGTTCTTC
TRBD1	NA	TRBV19	TRBJ1-4	CASSRDRHNEKLFF	TGTGCCAGTAGCCGGGACAGACATAATGAAAAACTGTTTTTT
NA	NA	TRBV11-2	TRBJ1-2	CASSLGQEYGYTF	TGTGCCAGCAGCTTAGGACAGGAGTATGGCTACACCTTC
NA	NA	TRBV28	TRBJ1-6	CASSLVAGTGSPLHF	TGTGCCAGCAGCCTCGTCGCGGGTACTGGTTCACCCCTCCACTTT
TRBD2	NA	TRBV5-1	TRBJ2-3	CASSLAASSGGTDTQYF	TGCGCCAGCAGCTTGGCCGCGTCTAGCGGGGGCACAGATACGCAGTATTTT
NA	NA	TRBV23-1	TRBJ1-2	CASRDYNFNYGYTF	TGCGCCAGCAGGGACTATAATTTCAACTATGGCTACACCTTC
TRBD2	NA	TRBV4-2	TRBJ2-1	CASSLGLAGGPANEQFF	TGTGCCAGCAGCCTTGGGCTAGCGGGGGGGCCGGCCAATGAGCAGTTCTTC
TRBD2	NA	TRBV19	TRBJ2-1	CASRGDYRGYNEQFF	TGTGCCAGTAGGGGGGACTATCGCGGCTACAATGAGCAGTTCTTC